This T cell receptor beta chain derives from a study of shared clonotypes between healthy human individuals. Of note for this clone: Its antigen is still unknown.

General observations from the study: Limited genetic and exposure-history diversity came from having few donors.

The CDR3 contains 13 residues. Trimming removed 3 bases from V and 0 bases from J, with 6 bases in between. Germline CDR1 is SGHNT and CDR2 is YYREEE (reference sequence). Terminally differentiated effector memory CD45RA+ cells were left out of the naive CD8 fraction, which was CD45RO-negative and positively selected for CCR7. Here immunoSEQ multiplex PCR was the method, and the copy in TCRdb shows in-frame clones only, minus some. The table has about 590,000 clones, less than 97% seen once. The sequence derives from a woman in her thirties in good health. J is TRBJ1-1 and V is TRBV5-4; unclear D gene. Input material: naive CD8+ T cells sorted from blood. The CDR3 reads CASSSFLNTEAFF. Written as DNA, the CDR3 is TGTGCCAGCAGCTCCTTCTTGAACACTGAAGCTTTCTTT.